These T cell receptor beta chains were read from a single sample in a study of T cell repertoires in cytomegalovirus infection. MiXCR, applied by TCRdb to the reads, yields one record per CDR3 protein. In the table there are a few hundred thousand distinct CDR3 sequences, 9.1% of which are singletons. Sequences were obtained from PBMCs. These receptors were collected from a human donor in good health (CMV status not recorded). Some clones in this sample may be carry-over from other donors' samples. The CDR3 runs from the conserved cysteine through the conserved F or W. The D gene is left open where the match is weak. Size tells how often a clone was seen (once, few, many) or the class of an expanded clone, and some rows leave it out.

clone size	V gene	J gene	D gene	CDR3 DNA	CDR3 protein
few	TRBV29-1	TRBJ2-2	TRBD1	TGCAGCGTTGGGACAGGAATGAGTACCGGGGAGCTGTTTTTT	CSVGTGMSTGELFF
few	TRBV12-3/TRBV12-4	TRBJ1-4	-	TGTGCCAGCAGTTGGGGGGTTGGGGCAACTAATGAAAAACTGTTTTTT	CASSWGVGATNEKLFF
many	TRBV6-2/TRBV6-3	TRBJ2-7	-	TGTGCCAGCAGTTACCCCAGCGAGCAGTACTTC	CASSYPSEQYF
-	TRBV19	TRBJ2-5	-	TGTGCCAGTAGTCCACGGGGGGCCCAAGGGTGGGCCCAGTACTTC	CASSPRGAQGWAQYF
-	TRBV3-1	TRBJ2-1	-	TGTGCCAGCAGCCAAGATCGAGGCGGGGAGCAGTTCTTC	CASSQDRGGEQFF
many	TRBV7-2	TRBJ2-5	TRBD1	TGTGCCAGCAGCTTACAGGACAGGGAAAGTCCTAAAGAGACCCAGTACTTC	CASSLQDRESPKETQYF
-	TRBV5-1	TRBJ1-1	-	TGCGCCAGCAGCGCAATATTAGGGACTGAAGCTTTCTTT	CASSAILGTEAFF
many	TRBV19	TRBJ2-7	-	TGTGCCAGTAGTCCCCTCGGGACGGCGAATCCCTACGAGCAGTACTTC	CASSPLGTANPYEQYF
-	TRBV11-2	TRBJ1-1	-	TGTGCCAGCAGCTTAGATCTGAGGGGGGAAGCTTTCTTT	CASSLDLRGEAFF
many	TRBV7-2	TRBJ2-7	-	TGTGCCAGCAGCTTAGAACTCCACTACGAGCAGTACTTC	CASSLELHYEQYF
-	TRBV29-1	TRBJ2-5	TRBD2	TGCAGCGTTCGGACTAGCAGGCAAGAGACCCAGTACTTC	CSVRTSRQETQYF
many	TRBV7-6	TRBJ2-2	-	TGTGCCAGCAGCGCGGAGTCCACCGGGGAGCTGTTTTTT	CASSAESTGELFF
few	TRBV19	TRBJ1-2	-	TGTGCCAGTAGACTCGGCAGGGGAAGCTATGGCTACACCTTC	CASRLGRGSYGYTF
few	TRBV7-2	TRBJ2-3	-	TGTGCCAGCAGCTCGTCCACTGCGCAGTATTTT	CASSSSTAQYF